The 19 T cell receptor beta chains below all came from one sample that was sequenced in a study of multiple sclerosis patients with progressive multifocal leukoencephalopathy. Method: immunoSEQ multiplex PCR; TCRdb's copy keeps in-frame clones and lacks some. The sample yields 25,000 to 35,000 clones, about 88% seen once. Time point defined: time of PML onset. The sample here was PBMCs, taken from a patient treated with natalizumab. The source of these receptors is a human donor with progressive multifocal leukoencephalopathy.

CDR3 in amino acids: CASSFRGGGEETQYF. CDR3 DNA: TGCGCCAGCAGCTTCAGGGGTGGGGGAGAAGAGACCCAGTACTTC. The chain is built from TRBV5-1 and TRBJ2-5; D perhaps matches TRBD1 (6 bases). Germline lookup yields CDR1 SGHRS and CDR2 YFSETQ. This CDR3 region has 15 residues. V was pared by 2 bases and J by 3 bases, with 14 bases between.

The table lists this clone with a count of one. CDR3 sequence (DNA): TGCAGCGTTTTGGTAGGTAGCAATCAGCCCCAGCATTTT. Translation gives CSVLVGSNQPQHF. The chain has TRBV29-1 and TRBJ1-5; D unresolved. The CDR3 is 13 amino acids. V lost 5 bases and J 0 bases, leaving 8 bases between the germline ends. CDR1 and CDR2 from the germline V gene are SQVTM and ANQGSEA.

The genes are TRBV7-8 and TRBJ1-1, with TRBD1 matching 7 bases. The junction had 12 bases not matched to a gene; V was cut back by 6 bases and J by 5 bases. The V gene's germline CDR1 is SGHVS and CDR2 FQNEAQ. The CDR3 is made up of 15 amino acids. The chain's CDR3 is CASRDDRGGPTEAFF. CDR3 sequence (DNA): TGTGCCAGCAGGGACGACAGAGGGGGCCCGACTGAAGCTTTCTTT.

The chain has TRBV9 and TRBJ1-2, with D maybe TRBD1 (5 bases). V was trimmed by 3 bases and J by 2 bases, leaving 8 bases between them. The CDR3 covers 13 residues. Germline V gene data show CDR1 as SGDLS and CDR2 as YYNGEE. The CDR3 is CASSGWGNYGYTF. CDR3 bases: TGTGCCAGCAGCGGATGGGGGAACTATGGCTACACCTTC. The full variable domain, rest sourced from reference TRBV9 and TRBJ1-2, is DSGVTQTPKHLITATGQRVTLRCSPRSGDLSVYWYQQSLDQGLQFLIQYYNGEERAKGNILERFSAQQFPDLHSELNLSSLELGDSALYFCASSGWGNYGYTFGSGTRLTVV.

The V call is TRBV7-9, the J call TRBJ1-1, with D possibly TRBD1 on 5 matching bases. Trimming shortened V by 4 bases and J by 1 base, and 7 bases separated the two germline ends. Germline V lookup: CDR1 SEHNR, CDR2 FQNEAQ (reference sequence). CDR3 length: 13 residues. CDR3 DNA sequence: TGTGCCAGCAGCTCGCAGGGGAACACTGAAGCTTTCTTT. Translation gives CASSSQGNTEAFF. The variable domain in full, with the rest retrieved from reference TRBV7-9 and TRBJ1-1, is DTGVSQNPRHKITKRGQNVTFRCDPISEHNRLYWYRQTLGQGPEFLTYFQNEAQLEKSRLLSDRFSAERPKGSFSTLEIQRTEQGDSAMYLCASSSQGNTEAFFGQGTRLTVV.

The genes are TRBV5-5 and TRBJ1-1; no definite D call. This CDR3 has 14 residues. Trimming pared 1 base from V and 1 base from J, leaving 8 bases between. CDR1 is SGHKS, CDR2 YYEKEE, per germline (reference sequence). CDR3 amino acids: CASSLIGRNTEAFF. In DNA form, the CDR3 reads TGTGCCAGCAGCTTGATAGGGCGGAACACTGAAGCTTTCTTT.

In DNA, the CDR3 is TGTGCCAGCAGCTTAGTTGTTTACGAGCAGTACTTC. This encodes CASSLVVYEQYF. V is TRBV11-2 and J is TRBJ2-5; D gene unclear. TRBJ2-7 explains the end of the DNA better; the J call may be wrong. The germline CDR1 and CDR2 sequences are SGHAT and FQNNGV. The CDR3 sequence is 12 residues long.

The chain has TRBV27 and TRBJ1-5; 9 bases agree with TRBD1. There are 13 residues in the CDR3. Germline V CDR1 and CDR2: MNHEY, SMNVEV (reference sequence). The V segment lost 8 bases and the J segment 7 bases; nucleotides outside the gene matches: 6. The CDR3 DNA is TGTGCCAGCGCTACAGGGGGCGCGCAGCCCCAGCATTTT. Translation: CASATGGAQPQHF.

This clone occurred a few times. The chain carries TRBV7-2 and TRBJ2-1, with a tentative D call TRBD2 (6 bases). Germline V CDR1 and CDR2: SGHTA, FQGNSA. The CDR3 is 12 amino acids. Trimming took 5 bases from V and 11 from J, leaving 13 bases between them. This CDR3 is CASSNTSSQQFF. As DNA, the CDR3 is TGTGCCAGCAGCAACACTAGCTCCCAGCAGTTCTTC.

The CDR3 is CASGLKGRMGTQYF. In DNA, the CDR3 is TGTGCTAGTGGTTTAAAGGGCCGGATGGGAACCCAGTACTTC. The chain is built from TRBV12-5 and TRBJ2-5; D remains ambiguous. Trimming took off 3 bases at V and 8 bases at J, with 16 bases between the two ends. CDR1 is LGHNT and CDR2 is FRNRAP in the germline V gene. The CDR3 has 14 amino acids.

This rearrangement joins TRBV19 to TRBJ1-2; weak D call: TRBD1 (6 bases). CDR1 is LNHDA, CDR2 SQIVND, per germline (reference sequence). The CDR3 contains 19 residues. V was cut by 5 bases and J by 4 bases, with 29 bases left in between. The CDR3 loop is CASSFSPTGPEALPYGYTF. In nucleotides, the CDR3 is TGTGCCAGTAGTTTTTCCCCGACAGGACCCGAAGCCTTACCCTATGGCTACACCTTC.

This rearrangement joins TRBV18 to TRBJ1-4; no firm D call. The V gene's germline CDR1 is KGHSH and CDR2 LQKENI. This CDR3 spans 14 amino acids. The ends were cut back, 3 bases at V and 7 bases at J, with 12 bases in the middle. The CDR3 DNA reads TGTGCCAGCTCACCGAAAGCAGAAGGTGAAAAACTGTTTTTT. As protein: CASSPKAEGEKLFF.

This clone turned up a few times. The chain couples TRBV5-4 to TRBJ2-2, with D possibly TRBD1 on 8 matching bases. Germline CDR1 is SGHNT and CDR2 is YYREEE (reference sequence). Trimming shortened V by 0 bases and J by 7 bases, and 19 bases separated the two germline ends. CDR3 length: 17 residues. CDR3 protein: CASSLGTGGGYVGELFF. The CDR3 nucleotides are TGTGCCAGCAGCTTGGGTACAGGGGGAGGGTACGTCGGGGAGCTGTTTTTT.

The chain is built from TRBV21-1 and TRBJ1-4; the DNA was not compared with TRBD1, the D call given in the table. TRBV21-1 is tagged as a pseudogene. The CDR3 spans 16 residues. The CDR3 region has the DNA TGTGCCAGCAGCAAACGTAGGGGGCAGGCACGAGAAAAACTGTTTTTT. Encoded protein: CASSKRRGQAREKLFF.

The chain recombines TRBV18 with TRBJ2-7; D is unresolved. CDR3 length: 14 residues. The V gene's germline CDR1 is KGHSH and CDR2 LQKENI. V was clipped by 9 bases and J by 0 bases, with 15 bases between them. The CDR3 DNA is TGTGCCAGTAAGCCGGTCCTGTCCTCCTACGAGCAGTACTTC. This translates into CASKPVLSSYEQYF.

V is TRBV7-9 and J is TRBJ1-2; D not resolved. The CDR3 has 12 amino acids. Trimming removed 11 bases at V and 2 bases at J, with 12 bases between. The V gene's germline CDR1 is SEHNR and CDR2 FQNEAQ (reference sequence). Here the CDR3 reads CAGQDENYGYTF. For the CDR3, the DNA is TGTGCCGGTCAAGACGAGAACTATGGCTACACCTTC.

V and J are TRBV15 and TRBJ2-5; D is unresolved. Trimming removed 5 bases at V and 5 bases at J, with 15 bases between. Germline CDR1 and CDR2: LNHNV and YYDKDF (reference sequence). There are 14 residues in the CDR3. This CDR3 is CATSRQAGRETQYF. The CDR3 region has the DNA TGTGCCACCAGCCGACAAGCCGGTCGGGAGACCCAGTACTTC.

The CDR3 DNA sequence: TGTGCCAGCAGCCCGCGTTACAATGAGCAGTTCTTC. Translating gives CASSPRYNEQFF. The chain is built from TRBV11-2 and TRBJ2-1; D gene unclear. The CDR3 has 12 residues. Germline CDR1 and CDR2: SGHAT and FQNNGV. V lost 5 bases and J lost 4, with 6 bases in between. Full variable domain (missing parts from reference TRBV11-2 and TRBJ2-1): EAGVAQSPRYKIIEKRQSVAFWCNPISGHATLYWYQQILGQGPKLLIQFQNNGVVDDSQLPKDRFSAERLKGVDSTLKIQPAKLEDSAVYLCASSPRYNEQFFGPGTRLTVL.

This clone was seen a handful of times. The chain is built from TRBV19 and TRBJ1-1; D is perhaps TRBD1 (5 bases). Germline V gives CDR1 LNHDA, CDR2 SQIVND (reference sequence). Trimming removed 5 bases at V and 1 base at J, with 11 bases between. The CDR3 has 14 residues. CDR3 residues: CASSSGRANTEAFF. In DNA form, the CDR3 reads TGTGCCAGTAGTTCGGGACGGGCGAACACTGAAGCTTTCTTT. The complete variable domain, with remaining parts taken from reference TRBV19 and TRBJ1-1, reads DGGITQSPKYLFRKEGQNVTLSCEQNLNHDAMYWYRQDPGQGLRLIYYSQIVNDFQKGDIAEGYSVSREKKESFPLTVTSAQKNPTAFYLCASSSGRANTEAFFGQGTRLTVV.